This T cell receptor (beta chain) was documented in a study of monozygotic twins with inflammatory bowel disease. Nested PCRs of approximately 17 and 9 cycles, two in total, were run on TCRalpha and TCRbeta cDNA. No DNA is given; TCRdb re-called the 5' RACE reads and lists each CDR3 protein once. The listing contains approximately 330,000 distinct CDR3 sequences. The CDR3 length is 16 residues. Germline CDR1 SGDLS, CDR2 YYNGEE. For this clonotype: The antigen remains unidentified.

General study findings and limits: A distinction between different T cell subtypes was not possible.

The rearrangement joins TRBV9 to TRBJ2-4. The sample taken for sequencing was blood. The TCR originated in a human donor with ulcerative colitis or Crohn's disease, or a healthy co-twin of an affected twin (not recorded which). The CDR3 sequence: CASSGLTGKQKNIQYF.